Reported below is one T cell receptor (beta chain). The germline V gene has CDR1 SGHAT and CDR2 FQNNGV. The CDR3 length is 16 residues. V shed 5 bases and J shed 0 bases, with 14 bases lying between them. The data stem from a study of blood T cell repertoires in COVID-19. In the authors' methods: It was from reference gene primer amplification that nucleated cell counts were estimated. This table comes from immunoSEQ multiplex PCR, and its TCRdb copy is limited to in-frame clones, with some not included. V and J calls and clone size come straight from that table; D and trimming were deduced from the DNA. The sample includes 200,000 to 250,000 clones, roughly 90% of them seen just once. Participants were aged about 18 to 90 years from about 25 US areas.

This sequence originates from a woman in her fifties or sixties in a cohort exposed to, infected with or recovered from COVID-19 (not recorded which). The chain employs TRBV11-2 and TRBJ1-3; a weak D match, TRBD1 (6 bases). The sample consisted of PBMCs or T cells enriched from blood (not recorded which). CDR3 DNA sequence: TGTGCCAGCAGCCGACAGGACCCTCGCTCTGGAAACACCATATATTTT. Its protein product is CASSRQDPRSGNTIYF.